These 16 T cell receptor beta chains were all obtained from the same sample, sequenced in a study of CD8 T cells in ankylosing spondylitis. TCRdb analysed the 5' RACE reads with MiXCR anew, one entry per CDR3 protein. The table includes about 7,000 distinct CDR3 sequences, 2.8% detected once. The sequenced sample was blood, either unsorted or a sorted T cell fraction (not recorded which). The receptors come from a female donor with ankylosing spondylitis or in good health (not recorded which).

Many counts were recorded for this clonotype. CDR3 DNA sequence: TGTGCCAGCAGTGTTGGTCGGGGTGAAGCTTTCTTT. Translation gives CASSVGRGEAFF. The rearrangement uses TRBV9 and TRBJ1-1; no clear D. CDR1 is SGDLS and CDR2 is YYNGEE in the germline V gene. The CDR3 sequence is 12 residues long. Deletions cut 5 bases from V and 7 bases from J, with 12 bases between.

The sample holds many counts of this clonotype. The chain employs TRBV9 and TRBJ2-2; D gene uncertain. The CDR3 has 15 residues. The V gene lost 6 bases and the J gene lost 2 bases, with 14 bases spanning the gap. From germline, CDR1 is SGDLS and CDR2 YYNGEE. The CDR3: CASTYPPSNTGELFF. The CDR3 DNA is TGTGCCAGCACCTACCCGCCGAGTAACACCGGGGAGCTGTTTTTT.

This clonotype showed up many times. The J gene is TRBJ2-2, the V gene TRBV9; TRBD1 matches at 7 bases. The germline V gene has CDR1 SGDLS and CDR2 YYNGEE. Trimming cost V 4 bases and J 5 bases; bases outside gene matches: 11. The CDR3 totals 16 residues. The CDR3 region is CASSSQTGLSTGELFF. In nucleotides, the CDR3 is TGTGCCAGCAGCTCACAGACAGGGTTGAGTACCGGGGAGCTGTTTTTT.

At least ten counts were recorded for this clonotype. This sequence joins TRBV9 and TRBJ1-2; no clear D gene. Deletions cut 0 bases from V and 4 bases from J, with 7 bases between. This CDR3 spans 13 amino acids. Germline V gene sequence: CDR1 SGDLS, CDR2 YYNGEE. The CDR3 DNA is TGTGCCAGCAGCGTAGGGGAGTTCTATGGCTACACCTTC. Its translation is CASSVGEFYGYTF.

This clonotype is medium-sized by share. The rearrangement links TRBV9 to TRBJ2-7; 7 bases are shared with TRBD1. Germline CDR1 and CDR2: SGDLS and YYNGEE. With V trimmed by 4 bases and J by 5 bases, 9 bases remained unmatched. CDR3 length: 14 residues. The CDR3, as DNA: TGTGCCAGCAGCCCCCCGACAGGGCAGCACGAGCAGTACTTC. Translated, it gives CASSPPTGQHEQYF.

This clonotype was recorded many times. The J gene is TRBJ2-3, the V gene TRBV9, with 12 bases lining up with TRBD2. The J segment lost 2 bases and the V segment lost 5 bases, leaving 6 bases of the junction unmatched. CDR1 is SGDLS and CDR2 is YYNGEE in the germline V gene. This CDR3 region has 16 residues. The CDR3 nucleotides are TGTGCCAGCAGACCTCGACTAGCGGGAGACACAGATACGCAGTATTTT. It codes for CASRPRLAGDTDTQYF.

This clonotype has at least ten counts. The chain links TRBV9 to TRBJ2-7; 14 bases match TRBD2. The CDR3 consists of 14 residues. V shed 7 bases, J shed 5 bases, and the junction held 5 bases outside the gene matches. Germline lookup yields CDR1 SGDLS and CDR2 YYNGEE. The CDR3 DNA reads TGTGCCAGCGGGACTAGCGGGAGTACCCACGAGCAGTACTTC. It yields the protein CASGTSGSTHEQYF.

This clonotype was picked up a small number of times. This chain uses TRBV9 with TRBJ2-3; TRBD2 matches at 9 bases. V shed 4 bases and J 4 bases; nucleotides not matched to a gene: 13. The germline V gene encodes CDR1 SGDLS and CDR2 YYNGEE. The CDR3 covers 17 residues. Here the CDR3 DNA reads TGTGCCAGCAGCCTTCAGGGCGGGGGGGCCGGTGCAGATACGCAGTATTTT. It is translated as CASSLQGGGAGADTQYF.

This clonotype was detected many times. J is TRBJ2-1 and V is TRBV9; D not certain. Germline V gene lookup returns CDR1 SGDLS and CDR2 YYNGEE. This CDR3 has 14 residues. V lost 4 bases and J lost 9, with 17 bases in between. CDR3: CASSFTIIGGEQFF. The CDR3 bases are TGTGCCAGCAGCTTCACTATCATCGGTGGTGAGCAGTTCTTC.

At least ten counts were recorded for this clonotype. The chain joins TRBV9 to TRBJ2-3; TRBD2 aligns across 7 bases. The J segment lost 6 bases and the V segment lost 3 bases, leaving 7 bases of the junction unmatched. The germline CDR1 and CDR2 sequences are SGDLS and YYNGEE. The CDR3 loop spans 14 amino acids. The CDR3 nucleotides read TGTGCCAGCAGCGGGGGAGGGCCGGGTGATACGCAGTATTTT. Its protein is CASSGGGPGDTQYF.

This clonotype was picked up many times. Germline is not matched at one junction end, which may reflect a read error. The gene calls are TRBV9 and TRBJ2-2; 15 bases line up with TRBD2. Germline V CDR1 and CDR2: SGDLS, YYNGEE. The CDR3 contains 18 residues. The DNA of the CDR3 is TGTGCCAGCAACGTAGGACTAGCGGGGGGGCGTCTCACCGGGGAGCTGTTTTTT. It yields the protein CASNVGLAGGRLTGELFF.

This clonotype came up many times. This chain uses TRBV9 with TRBJ2-2; TRBD2 agrees at 9 bases. V gave up 0 bases and J gave up 6 bases; unmatched junction bases: 9. CDR3 length: 17 residues. Per germline, CDR1 SGDLS and CDR2 YYNGEE. The CDR3 protein is CASSVEALAGWAGELFF. Written as DNA, the CDR3 is TGTGCCAGCAGCGTAGAGGCTCTAGCGGGATGGGCCGGGGAGCTGTTTTTT.

This clonotype was seen repeatedly, ten times or more. This rearrangement joins TRBV9 to TRBJ2-7; 7 bases line up with TRBD2. CDR1 is SGDLS and CDR2 is YYNGEE in the germline V gene. This CDR3 is built from 14 residues. V trimming: 3 bases; J trimming: 3 bases; junction bases outside the gene matches: 6. CDR3 in DNA: TGTGCCAGCAGCGACGGGACTAACCACTACGAGCAGTACTTC. It is translated as CASSDGTNHYEQYF.

This clonotype was counted ten times or more. The CDR3 coding sequence is TGTGCCAGCAGCGAGCGGGAGTCCTACAATGAGCAGTTCTTC. This gives the protein CASSERESYNEQFF. The rearrangement links TRBV9 to TRBJ2-1; TRBD2 agrees at 8 bases. V trimming: 3 bases; J trimming: 1 base; junction bases outside the gene matches: 0. The CDR3 has 14 residues. Germline CDR1 reads SGDLS; CDR2 reads YYNGEE. The whole variable domain, filled in from reference TRBV9 and TRBJ2-1, reads DSGVTQTPKHLITATGQRVTLRCSPRSGDLSVYWYQQSLDQGLQFLIQYYNGEERAKGNILERFSAQQFPDLHSELNLSSLELGDSALYFCASSERESYNEQFFGPGTRLTVL.

This clonotype occurred many times. V and J are TRBV9 and TRBJ2-1, with 7 positions matching TRBD1. Germline V lookup: CDR1 SGDLS, CDR2 YYNGEE. The CDR3 is 15 amino acids. With 0 bases clipped from V and 1 base from J, the junction kept 1 base outside the gene matches. The CDR3 loop is CASSVEGASYNEQFF. The DNA for the CDR3 is TGTGCCAGCAGCGTAGAGGGGGCGTCCTACAATGAGCAGTTCTTC.

This clonotype was counted many times. The chain links TRBV9 to TRBJ2-3; the D is unclear. The V gene's germline CDR1 is SGDLS and CDR2 YYNGEE. The CDR3 loop spans 16 amino acids. V lost 1 base to trimming and J lost 0 bases, with 12 bases between them. The CDR3 is CASSVNLQQSTDTQYF. CDR3 coding DNA: TGTGCCAGCAGCGTAAACCTCCAGCAGAGCACAGATACGCAGTATTTT.